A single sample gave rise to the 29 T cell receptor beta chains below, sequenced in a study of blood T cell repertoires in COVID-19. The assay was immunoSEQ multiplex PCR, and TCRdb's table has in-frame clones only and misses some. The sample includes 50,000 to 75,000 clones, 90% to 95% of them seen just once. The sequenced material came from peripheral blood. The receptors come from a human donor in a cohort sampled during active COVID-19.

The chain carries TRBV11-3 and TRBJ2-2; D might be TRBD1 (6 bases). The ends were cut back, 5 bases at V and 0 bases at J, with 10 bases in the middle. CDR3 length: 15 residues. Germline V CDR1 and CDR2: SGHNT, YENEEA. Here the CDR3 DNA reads TGTGCCAGCAGCCCCGGACAGTCGAACACCGGGGAGCTGTTTTTT. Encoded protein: CASSPGQSNTGELFF.

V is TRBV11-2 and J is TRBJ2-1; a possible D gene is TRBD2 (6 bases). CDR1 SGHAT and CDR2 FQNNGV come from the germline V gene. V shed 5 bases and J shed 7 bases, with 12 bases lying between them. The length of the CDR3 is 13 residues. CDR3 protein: CASSPGGENEQFF. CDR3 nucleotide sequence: TGTGCCAGCAGCCCAGGCGGGGAGAATGAGCAGTTCTTC.

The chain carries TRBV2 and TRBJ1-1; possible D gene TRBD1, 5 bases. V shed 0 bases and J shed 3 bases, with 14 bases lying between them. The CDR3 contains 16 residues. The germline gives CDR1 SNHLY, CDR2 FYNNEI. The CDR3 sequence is CASSEALGEVDTEAFF. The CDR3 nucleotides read TGTGCCAGCAGTGAAGCGCTAGGGGAGGTCGACACTGAAGCTTTCTTT.

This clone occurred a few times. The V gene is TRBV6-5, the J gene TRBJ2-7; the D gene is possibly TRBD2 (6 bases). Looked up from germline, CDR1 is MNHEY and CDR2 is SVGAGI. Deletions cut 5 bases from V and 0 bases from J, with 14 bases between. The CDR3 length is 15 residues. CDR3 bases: TGTGCCAGCAGTCTCCGGGACGGGAGCTCCTACGAGCAGTACTTC. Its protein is CASSLRDGSSYEQYF.

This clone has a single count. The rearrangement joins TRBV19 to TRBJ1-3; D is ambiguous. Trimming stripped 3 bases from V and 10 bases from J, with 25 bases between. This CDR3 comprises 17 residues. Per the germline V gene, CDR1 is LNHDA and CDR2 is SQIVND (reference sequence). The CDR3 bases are TGTGCCAGTAGTATCTTTGGAAGCGGGATCTTATTAAAGACCATATATTTT. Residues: CASSIFGSGILLKTIYF.

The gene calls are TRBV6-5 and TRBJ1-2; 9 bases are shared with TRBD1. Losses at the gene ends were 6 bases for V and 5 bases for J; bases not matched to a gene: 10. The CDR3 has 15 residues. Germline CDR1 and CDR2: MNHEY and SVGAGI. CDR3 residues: CASSPAGQGGYGYTF. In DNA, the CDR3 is TGTGCCAGCAGCCCAGCGGGACAGGGCGGATATGGCTACACCTTC.

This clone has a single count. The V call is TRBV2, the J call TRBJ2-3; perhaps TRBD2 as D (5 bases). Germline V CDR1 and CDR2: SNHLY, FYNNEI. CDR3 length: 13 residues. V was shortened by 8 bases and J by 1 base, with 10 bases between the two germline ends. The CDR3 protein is CASSGIGTDTQYF. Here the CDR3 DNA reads TGTGCCAGCTCCGGGATCGGCACAGATACGCAGTATTTT. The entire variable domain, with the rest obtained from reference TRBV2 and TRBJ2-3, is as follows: EPEVTQTPSHQVTQMGQEVILRCVPISNHLYFYWYRQILGQKVEFLVSFYNNEISEKSEIFDDQFSVERPDGSNFTLKIRSTKLEDSAMYFCASSGIGTDTQYFGPGTRLTVL.

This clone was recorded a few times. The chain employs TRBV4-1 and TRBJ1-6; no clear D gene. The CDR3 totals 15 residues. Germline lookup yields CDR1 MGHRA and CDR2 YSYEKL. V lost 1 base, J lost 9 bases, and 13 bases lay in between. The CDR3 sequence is CASSQVWEKGSPLHF. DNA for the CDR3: TGCGCCAGCAGCCAAGTTTGGGAGAAGGGTTCACCCCTCCACTTT.

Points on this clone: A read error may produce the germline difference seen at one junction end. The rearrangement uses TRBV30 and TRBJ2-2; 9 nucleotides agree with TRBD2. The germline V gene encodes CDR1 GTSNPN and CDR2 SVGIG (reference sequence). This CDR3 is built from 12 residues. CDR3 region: CVREGPTRELFF. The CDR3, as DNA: TGTGTGCGGGAGGGCCCCACCCGGGAGCTGTTTTTT. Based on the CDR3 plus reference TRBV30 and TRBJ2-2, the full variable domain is SQTIHQWPATLVQPVGSPLSLECTVEGTSNPNLYWYRQAAGRGLQLLFYSVGIGQISSEVPQNLSASRPQDRQFILSSKKLLLSDSGFYLCVREGPTRELFFGEGSRLTVL.

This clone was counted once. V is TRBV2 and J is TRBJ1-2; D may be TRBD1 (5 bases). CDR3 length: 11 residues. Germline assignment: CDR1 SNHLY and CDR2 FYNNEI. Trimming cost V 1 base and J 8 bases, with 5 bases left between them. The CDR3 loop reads CASSEEGGYTF. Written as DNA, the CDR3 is TGTGCCAGCAGTGAAGAGGGGGGCTACACCTTC.

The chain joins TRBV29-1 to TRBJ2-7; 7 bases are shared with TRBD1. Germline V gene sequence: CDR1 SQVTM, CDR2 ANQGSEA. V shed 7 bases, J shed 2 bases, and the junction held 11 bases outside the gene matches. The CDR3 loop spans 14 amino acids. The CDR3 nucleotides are TGCAGCGCCAAACCCCCGGGACAGACCTACGAGCAGTACTTC. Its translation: CSAKPPGQTYEQYF.

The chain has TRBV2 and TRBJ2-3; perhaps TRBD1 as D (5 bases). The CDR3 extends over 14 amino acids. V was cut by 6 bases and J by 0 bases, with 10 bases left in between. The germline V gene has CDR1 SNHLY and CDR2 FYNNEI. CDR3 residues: CASSDRTSTDTQYF. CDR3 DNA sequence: TGTGCCAGCAGCGACAGAACTAGCACAGATACGCAGTATTTT.

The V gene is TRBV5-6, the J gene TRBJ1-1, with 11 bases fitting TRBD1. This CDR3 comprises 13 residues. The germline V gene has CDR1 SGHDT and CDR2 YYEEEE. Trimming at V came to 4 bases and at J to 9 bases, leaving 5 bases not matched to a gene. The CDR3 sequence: CASSLWTGGKAFF. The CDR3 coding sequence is TGTGCCAGCAGCCTCTGGACAGGGGGCAAAGCTTTCTTT.

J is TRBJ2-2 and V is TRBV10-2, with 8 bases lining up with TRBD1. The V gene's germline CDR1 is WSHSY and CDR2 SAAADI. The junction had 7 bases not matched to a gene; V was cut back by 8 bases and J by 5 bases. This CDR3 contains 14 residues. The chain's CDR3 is CASLRTGRTGELFF. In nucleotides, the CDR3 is TGCGCCAGCCTTAGGACAGGGAGAACCGGGGAGCTGTTTTTT.

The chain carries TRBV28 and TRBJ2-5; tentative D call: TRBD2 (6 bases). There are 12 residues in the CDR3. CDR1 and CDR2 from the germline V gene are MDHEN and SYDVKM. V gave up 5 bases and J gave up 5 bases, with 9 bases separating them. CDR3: CASSRSGETQYF. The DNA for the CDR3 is TGTGCCAGCAGTCGTAGCGGTGAGACCCAGTACTTC.

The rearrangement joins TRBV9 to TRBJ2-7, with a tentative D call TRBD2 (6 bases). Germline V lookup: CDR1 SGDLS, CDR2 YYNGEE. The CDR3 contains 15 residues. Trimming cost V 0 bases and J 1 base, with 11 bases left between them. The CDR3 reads CASSVGGSGSYEQYF. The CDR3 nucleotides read TGTGCCAGCAGCGTAGGGGGTAGCGGATCCTACGAGCAGTACTTC.

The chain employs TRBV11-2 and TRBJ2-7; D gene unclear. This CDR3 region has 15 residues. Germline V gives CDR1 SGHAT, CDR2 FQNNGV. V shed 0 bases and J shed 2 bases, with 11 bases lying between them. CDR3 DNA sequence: TGTGCCAGCAGCTTAGAGGCGGCCCCAACCTACGAGCAGTACTTC. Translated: CASSLEAAPTYEQYF.

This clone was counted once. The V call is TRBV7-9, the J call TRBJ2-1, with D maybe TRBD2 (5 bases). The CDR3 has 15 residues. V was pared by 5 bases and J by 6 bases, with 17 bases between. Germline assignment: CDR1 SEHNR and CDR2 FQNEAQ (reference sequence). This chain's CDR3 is CASSPPPPLGNEQFF. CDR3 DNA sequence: TGTGCCAGCAGCCCGCCACCCCCACTAGGCAATGAGCAGTTCTTC.

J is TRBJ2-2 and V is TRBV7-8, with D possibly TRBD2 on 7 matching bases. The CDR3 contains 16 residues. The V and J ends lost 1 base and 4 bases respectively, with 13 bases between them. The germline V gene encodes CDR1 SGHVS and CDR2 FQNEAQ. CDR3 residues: CASSLEWGGRTGELFF. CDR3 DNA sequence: TGTGCCAGCAGCTTAGAATGGGGGGGGCGCACCGGGGAGCTGTTTTTT.

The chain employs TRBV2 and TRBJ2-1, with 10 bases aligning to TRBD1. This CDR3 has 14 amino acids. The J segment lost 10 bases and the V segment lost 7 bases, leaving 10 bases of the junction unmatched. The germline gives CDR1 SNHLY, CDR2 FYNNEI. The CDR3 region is CASTGTGVLWEQFF. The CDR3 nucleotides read TGTGCCAGCACCGGGACAGGGGTCCTCTGGGAGCAGTTCTTC.

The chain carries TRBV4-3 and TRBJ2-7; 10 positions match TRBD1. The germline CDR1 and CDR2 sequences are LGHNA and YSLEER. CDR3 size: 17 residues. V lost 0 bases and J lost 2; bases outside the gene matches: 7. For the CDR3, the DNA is TGCGCCAGCAGCCAAGAACCCCCCGGGACAGGGGCCTACGAGCAGTACTTC. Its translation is CASSQEPPGTGAYEQYF.

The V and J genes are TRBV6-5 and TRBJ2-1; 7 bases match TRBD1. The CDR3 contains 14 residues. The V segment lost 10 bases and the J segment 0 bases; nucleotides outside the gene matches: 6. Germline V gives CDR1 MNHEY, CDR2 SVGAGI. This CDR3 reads CATVRDSSYNEQFF. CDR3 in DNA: TGTGCCACCGTCCGGGACAGCTCCTACAATGAGCAGTTCTTC.

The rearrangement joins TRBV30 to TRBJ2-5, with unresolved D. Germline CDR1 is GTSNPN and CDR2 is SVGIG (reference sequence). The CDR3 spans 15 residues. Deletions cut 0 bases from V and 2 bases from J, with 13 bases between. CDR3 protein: CAWSVLTTRQETQYF. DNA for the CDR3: TGTGCCTGGAGTGTCCTAACCACCCGGCAAGAGACCCAGTACTTC. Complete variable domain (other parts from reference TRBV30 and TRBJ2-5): SQTIHQWPATLVQPVGSPLSLECTVEGTSNPNLYWYRQAAGRGLQLLFYSVGIGQISSEVPQNLSASRPQDRQFILSSKKLLLSDSGFYLCAWSVLTTRQETQYFGPGTRLLVL.

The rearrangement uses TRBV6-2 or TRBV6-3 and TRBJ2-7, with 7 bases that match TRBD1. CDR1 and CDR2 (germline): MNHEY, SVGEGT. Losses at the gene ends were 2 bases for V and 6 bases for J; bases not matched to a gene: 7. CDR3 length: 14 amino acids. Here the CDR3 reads CASSYSLTGPEQYF. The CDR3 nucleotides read TGTGCCAGCAGTTACAGCTTGACAGGGCCCGAGCAGTACTTC.

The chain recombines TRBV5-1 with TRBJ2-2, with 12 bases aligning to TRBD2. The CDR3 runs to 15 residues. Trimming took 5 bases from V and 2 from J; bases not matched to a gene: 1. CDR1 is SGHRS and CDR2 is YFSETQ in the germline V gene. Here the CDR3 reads CASRLAGGNTGELFF. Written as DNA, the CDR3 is TGCGCCAGCAGACTAGCGGGGGGCAACACCGGGGAGCTGTTTTTT.

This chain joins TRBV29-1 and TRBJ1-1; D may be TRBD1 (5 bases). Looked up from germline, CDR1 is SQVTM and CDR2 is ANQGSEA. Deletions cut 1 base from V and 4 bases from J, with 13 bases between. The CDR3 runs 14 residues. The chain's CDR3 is CSVEVQGGSTEAFF. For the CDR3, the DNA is TGCAGCGTTGAAGTCCAGGGAGGTTCCACTGAAGCTTTCTTT. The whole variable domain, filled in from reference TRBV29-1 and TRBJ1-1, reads SAVISQKPSRDICQRGTSLTIQCQVDSQVTMMFWYRQQPGQSLTLIATANQGSEATYESGFVIDKFPISRPNLTFSTLTVSNMSPEDSSIYLCSVEVQGGSTEAFFGQGTRLTVV.

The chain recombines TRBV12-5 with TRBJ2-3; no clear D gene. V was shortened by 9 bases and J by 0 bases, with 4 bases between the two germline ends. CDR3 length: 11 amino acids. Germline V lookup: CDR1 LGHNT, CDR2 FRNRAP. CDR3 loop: CASLSTDTQYF. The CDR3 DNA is TGTGCTAGCCTGAGCACAGATACGCAGTATTTT.

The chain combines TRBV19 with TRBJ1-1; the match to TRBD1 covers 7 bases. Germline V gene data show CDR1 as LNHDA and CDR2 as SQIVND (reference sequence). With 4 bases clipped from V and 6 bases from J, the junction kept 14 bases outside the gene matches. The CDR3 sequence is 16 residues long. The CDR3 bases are TGTGCCAGTAGTACCCACGACAGGGTTGGGTTCCCTGAAGCTTTCTTT. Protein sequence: CASSTHDRVGFPEAFF.

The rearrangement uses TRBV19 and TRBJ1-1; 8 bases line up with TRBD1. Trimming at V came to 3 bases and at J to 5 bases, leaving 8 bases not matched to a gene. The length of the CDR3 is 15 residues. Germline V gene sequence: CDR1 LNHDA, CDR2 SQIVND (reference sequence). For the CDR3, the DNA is TGTGCCAGTAGTATGTCAGGGGGCGCCCGGACTGAAGCTTTCTTT. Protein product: CASSMSGGARTEAFF.